These T cell receptor beta chains were read from a single sample in a study of human T cells and chemical hapten exposure. Each CDR3 protein is one row after TCRdb ran MiXCR on the RACE reads. The sample lists about 31,000 distinct CDR3 sequences, nearly 7.5% occurring once. Sequencing input: whole blood. Receptors originate from a human donor in good health. Some clones in this sample may be carry-over from other donors' samples. The CDR3 runs from the conserved cysteine through the conserved F or W. Fields, in order: D gene, V gene, clone size, J gene, CDR3 DNA, CDR3 protein. The D gene is left open where the match is weak. Clone size is given for some rows only: seen once, a few or many times, or a class if the clone is expanded.

D: TRBD2
V: TRBV6-2/TRBV6-3
size: NA
J: TRBJ2-1
DNA: TGTGCCAGCAGTCCCCTCGCGAGCGGGAGTCTCCATGAGCAGTTCTTC
CDR3: CASSPLASGSLHEQFF

D: TRBD1
V: TRBV7-8
size: NA
J: TRBJ2-2
DNA: TGTGCCAGCAGCCGGGACAGGGCGGACACCGGGGAGCTGTTTTTT
CDR3: CASSRDRADTGELFF

D: NA
V: TRBV24-1
size: many
J: TRBJ2-2
DNA: TGTGCCACCAGTGATTTGCTCCAGGGGGACTCCGGGGAGCTGTTTTTT
CDR3: CATSDLLQGDSGELFF

D: NA
V: TRBV18
size: few
J: TRBJ1-5
DNA: TGTGCCAGCTCACCAGCCCCACTCGATCAGCCCCAGCATTTT
CDR3: CASSPAPLDQPQHF

D: NA
V: TRBV27
size: NA
J: TRBJ1-5
DNA: TGTGCCAGCAGTCAAAATAGCAATCAGCCCCAGCATTTT
CDR3: CASSQNSNQPQHF

D: NA
V: TRBV24-1
size: few
J: TRBJ1-5
DNA: TGTGCCGCATCTCGCAGGCCCCGGCGTCAGCCCCAGCATTTT
CDR3: CAASRRPRRQPQHF

D: NA
V: TRBV11-2
size: few
J: TRBJ1-2
DNA: TGTGCCAGCAGCCGTTGGGACGGAGAAAATGGCTACACCTTC
CDR3: CASSRWDGENGYTF

D: TRBD1
V: TRBV12-3/TRBV12-4
size: many
J: TRBJ2-7
DNA: TGTGCCAGCAGTTTCGGGACAGGGGCCTACGAGCAGTACTTC
CDR3: CASSFGTGAYEQYF

D: NA
V: TRBV20-1
size: many
J: TRBJ2-2
DNA: TGCAGTGCTAGAGATCCGCAGGGAGCTGCCGGGGAGCTGTTTTTT
CDR3: CSARDPQGAAGELFF

D: NA
V: TRBV3-1
size: NA
J: TRBJ2-3
DNA: TGTGCCAGCAGCCAAGCCTGGGGGGGCGACACAGATACGCAGTATTTT
CDR3: CASSQAWGGDTDTQYF

D: NA
V: TRBV7-9
size: NA
J: TRBJ1-5
DNA: TGTGCCAGCAGCTTAGAGGCGAGCAATCAGCCCCAGCATTTT
CDR3: CASSLEASNQPQHF

D: NA
V: TRBV3-1
size: medium-sized
J: TRBJ2-1
DNA: TGTGCCAGCAGCCAAGTAAGAGGGGGGAGAGAGCAGTTCTTC
CDR3: CASSQVRGGREQFF

D: NA
V: TRBV10-3
size: few
J: TRBJ1-6
DNA: TGTGCCATCAGGCGGGGGCCTGATTCACCCCTCCACTTT
CDR3: CAIRRGPDSPLHF

D: NA
V: TRBV5-6
size: medium-sized
J: TRBJ2-6
DNA: TGTGCCAGCAGCTTAGGGGTATCCGGGGCCAACGTCCTGACTTTC
CDR3: CASSLGVSGANVLTF

D: NA
V: TRBV14
size: many
J: TRBJ2-3
DNA: TGTGCCAGCAGCCAAGACCACGGGACAGATACGCAGTATTTT
CDR3: CASSQDHGTDTQYF

D: TRBD1
V: TRBV25-1
size: many
J: TRBJ2-2
DNA: TGTGCCAGCAGTGGGACAGGAACCGGGGAGCTGTTTTTT
CDR3: CASSGTGTGELFF

D: NA
V: TRBV7-2
size: few
J: TRBJ1-4
DNA: TGTGCCAGCAGCCAACCGGGGGGTGGAGAAAAACTGTTTTTT
CDR3: CASSQPGGGEKLFF

D: NA
V: TRBV28
size: many
J: TRBJ2-5
DNA: TGTGCCAGCAGTTCCAGCGCCAGGGGTTACGGAGAGACCCAGTACTTC
CDR3: CASSSSARGYGETQYF

D: TRBD1
V: TRBV28
size: many
J: TRBJ2-4
DNA: TGTGCCAGCAGGGCGCCGGGACAGGGAGCCAAAAACATTCAGTACTTC
CDR3: CASRAPGQGAKNIQYF

D: NA
V: TRBV6-2/TRBV6-3
size: few
J: TRBJ2-1
DNA: TGTGCCAGCCTCTACAATGAGCAGTTCTTC
CDR3: CASLYNEQFF

D: NA
V: TRBV2
size: NA
J: TRBJ1-1
DNA: TGTGCCAGCAGTCCAGGGAGGAGGAACACTGAAGCTTTCTTT
CDR3: CASSPGRRNTEAFF

D: NA
V: TRBV5-1
size: many
J: TRBJ2-4
DNA: TGCGCCAGCAGCAACGGACAGCTAGCCAAAAACATTCAGTACTTC
CDR3: CASSNGQLAKNIQYF

D: TRBD1
V: TRBV4-2
size: NA
J: TRBJ1-1
DNA: TGTGCCAGCAGCCAAGGGGACAGGGGGTTGAGCACTGAAGCTTTCTTT
CDR3: CASSQGDRGLSTEAFF

D: NA
V: TRBV28
size: NA
J: TRBJ1-6
DNA: TGTGCCAGCAATACGGGGGGTGCATCCCTCCACTTT
CDR3: CASNTGGASLHF

D: TRBD1
V: TRBV6-5
size: many
J: TRBJ1-1
DNA: TGTGCCAGCAGGGACAGGGTGAACACTGAAGCTTTCTTT
CDR3: CASRDRVNTEAFF

D: TRBD1
V: TRBV20-1
size: many
J: TRBJ1-5
DNA: TGCAGTGCTATGGGACAGGGAGATCAGCCCCAGCATTTT
CDR3: CSAMGQGDQPQHF